The 6 T cell receptor beta chains in this list originate from one sample, sequenced in a study of T-cell memory formation after mild COVID-19 (dated by TCRdb to 2020 to 2022). Libraries were built with 5' RACE. TCRdb names Illumina NovaSeq 6000 as the instrument used. The public sequencing data were trimmed at Q25 with fastp and processed into clonotypes with MiXCR by TCRdb, which kept only in-frame beta chains. Identical CDR3 proteins give one entry, which carries the most common genes and DNA. Within this sample are about 110,000 distinct CDR3 sequences, with approximately 14% of them counted one time only. The top ten hold roughly 40% of the sample. Material for sequencing was PBMCs or a T cell subset sorted from them (not recorded which). These receptors were obtained from a young man who had mild COVID-19 (a few samples of this study predate the infection). The sample titles of this study are shuffled in the database, so cell type and time point are left out; the donor was told from shared clones.

This clonotype was counted many times. The J gene is TRBJ2-1, the V gene TRBV12-3 or TRBV12-4; 9 bases agree with TRBD2. The CDR3 sequence is 14 residues long. The J segment lost 6 bases and the V segment lost 10 bases, leaving 10 bases of the junction unmatched. The CDR3 is CATRAGGASNEQFF. In DNA form, the CDR3 reads TGTGCCACCCGAGCGGGGGGTGCCTCCAATGAGCAGTTCTTC.

This clonotype has more than one count but fewer than ten. The rearrangement links TRBV27 to TRBJ2-5, with a weak D call TRBD2 (6 bases). The length of the CDR3 is 15 residues. The germline V and J ends were trimmed by 6 bases and 7 bases, with 21 bases remaining between them. Germline V gene sequence: CDR1 MNHEY, CDR2 SMNVEV (reference sequence). CDR3 region: CASSRSPGLQVTQYF. CDR3 coding DNA: TGTGCCAGCAGCCGATCCCCGGGACTCCAGGTGACCCAGTACTTC.

This chain uses TRBV5-1 with TRBJ2-3; 8 positions match TRBD2. Losses at the gene ends were 1 base for V and 1 base for J; bases not matched to a gene: 11. The CDR3 is 18 amino acids. In germline, CDR1 is SGHRS, CDR2 YFSETQ. The CDR3 is CASSLYPRGGSGTDTQYF. The CDR3 DNA reads TGCGCCAGCAGCTTGTATCCCCGGGGGGGGTCTGGCACAGATACGCAGTATTTT. Complete variable domain (other parts from reference TRBV5-1 and TRBJ2-3): KAGVTQTPRYLIKTRGQQVTLSCSPISGHRSVSWYQQTPGQGLQFLFEYFSETQRNKGNFPGRFSGRQFSNSRSEMNVSTLELGDSALYLCASSLYPRGGSGTDTQYFGPGTRLTVL.

This clonotype was observed a handful of times. V is TRBV7-9 and J is TRBJ2-2; D remains ambiguous. The CDR3 consists of 15 residues. V was clipped by 2 bases and J by 4 bases, with 11 bases between them. Per germline, CDR1 SEHNR and CDR2 FQNEAQ (reference sequence). CDR3 loop: CASSLSRVPTGELFF. CDR3 nucleotides: TGTGCCAGCAGCTTATCAAGGGTCCCCACCGGGGAGCTGTTTTTT.

This clonotype turned up a few times. The chain is built from TRBV6-2 or TRBV6-3 and TRBJ2-2; D is unresolved. Between the trimmed V and J ends, which lost 3 bases and 4 bases, there was a span of 6 bases. The germline CDR1 and CDR2 sequences are MNHEY and SVGEGT. There are 13 residues in the CDR3. The CDR3 here is CASSYLSTGELFF. CDR3 bases: TGTGCCAGCAGTTATTTGAGCACCGGGGAGCTGTTTTTT.

The chain joins TRBV6-2 or TRBV6-3 to TRBJ1-5; unclear D gene. V was cut by 4 bases and J by 2 bases, with 6 bases left in between. The CDR3 length is 13 residues. Germline CDR1 is MNHEY and CDR2 is SVGEGT. The CDR3 sequence is CASSSRGNQPQHF. DNA for the CDR3: TGTGCCAGCAGTTCAAGGGGCAATCAGCCCCAGCATTTT.